The sequence of this TCR beta chain was determined in a study of long-term antiretroviral therapy in people with HIV. Overall study results and limits: Those clones which expanded before ART made up the dominant part of the repertoire at all time points. Therapy changes, viral resistance and ART adherence were not documented in the available data. Blood dates from 2004 to 2017, possibly under older ART regimens.

The authors ran the immunoSEQ assay, v3.0, at survey level. Profiling relied on immunoSEQ multiplex PCR, and the TCRdb table lists in-frame clones only, not all of them. The repertoire holds 40,000 to 50,000 clones, with 94% as singletons. A note on this clone: Its antigen is currently unknown.

The CDR3 has 14 residues. The V and J ends lost 2 bases and 2 bases respectively, with 8 bases between them. Germline values: CDR1 SGHAT, CDR2 FQDESV (reference sequence). Specimen: unsorted PBMCs, collected approximately 9.1 years after starting antiretroviral therapy. The chain employs TRBV11-1 and TRBJ2-3; possible D gene TRBD1, 6 bases. The TCR was taken from a young man with HIV. The CDR3 DNA reads TGTGCCAGCAGCTTAAGGACAGTCACAGATACGCAGTATTTT. It is translated as CASSLRTVTDTQYF.